The clone carrying this TCR beta chain was found once. The target antigen is unknown. Sequenced by immunoSEQ multiplex PCR; TCRdb stores in-frame clones only, minus some. The data hold 2 million to 2.5 million clones, with approximately 96% observed a single time. This sample was taken from a study of shared clonotypes between healthy human individuals. V lost 7 bases, J lost 1 base, and 19 bases lay in between. The V gene's germline CDR1 is MNHEY and CDR2 SMNVEV (reference sequence). This CDR3 spans 16 amino acids. Adults of Caucasian background living in Nashville, Tennessee made up all donors. Study conclusions and caveats: Rarefaction indicated that sorted-subset sequencing remained incomplete although depth was large. Only blood samples were collected, and tissue repertoires likely differ.

This chain uses TRBV27 with TRBJ1-1, with D perhaps TRBD1 (5 bases). The source is a man between 18 and 35 years old in good health. Source material: naive CD4+ T cells sorted from blood. Regarding subset: CD45RA+ positively selected. The CDR3 reads CASTNRGGDWNTEAFF. The CDR3 DNA sequence: TGTGCCAGCACCAACCGGGGGGGAGATTGGAACACTGAAGCTTTCTTT.